One and the same sample provided the 10 T cell receptor beta chains below, sequenced in a study of T cell repertoires in cytomegalovirus infection. Each CDR3 protein is one row after TCRdb ran MiXCR on the reads. This table holds around 70,000 distinct CDR3 sequences, more than 3% found once. The material sequenced was PBMCs. Source of these receptors: a human donor in good health (CMV status not recorded). Some clones in this sample may be carry-over from other donors' samples.

This clonotype was seen repeatedly, ten times or more. The chain joins TRBV28 to TRBJ2-7; D possibly corresponds to TRBD1 (6 bases). In germline, CDR1 is MDHEN, CDR2 SYDVKM. Trimming cost V 8 bases and J 2 bases, with 13 bases left between them. The CDR3 is made up of 13 amino acids. CDR3 amino acids: CASGGTDTYEQYF. As DNA, the CDR3 is TGTGCCAGCGGGGGCACAGATACCTACGAGCAGTACTTC.

This clonotype is medium-sized. The V gene is TRBV7-2, the J gene TRBJ2-4; TRBD1 matches 9 bases. V shed 1 base, J shed 6 bases, and the junction held 4 bases outside the gene matches. The CDR3 is made up of 15 amino acids. Germline loops: CDR1 SGHTA, CDR2 FQGNSA. CDR3 protein: CASSLGTGVGNIQYF. The DNA of the CDR3 is TGTGCCAGCAGCTTAGGGACAGGGGTCGGAAACATTCAGTACTTC.

There are many counts of this clonotype. V gene TRBV4-1 combines with J gene TRBJ2-3; 11 positions match TRBD2. Trimming cost V 3 bases and J 7 bases; bases outside gene matches: 12. Germline V gives CDR1 MGHRA, CDR2 YSYEKL. CDR3 size: 17 residues. The CDR3 loop reads CASSHPGTSGVQNTQYF. The CDR3 nucleotides read TGCGCCAGCAGCCACCCAGGGACTAGCGGAGTACAAAATACGCAGTATTTT.

This clonotype was seen ten or more times. CDR3 coding DNA: TGTGCCAGCAGCTTGGGACAGTACTCTGGAAACACCATATATTTT. Translated, it gives CASSLGQYSGNTIYF. The J gene is TRBJ1-3, the V gene TRBV7-6; 7 nucleotides line up with TRBD1. CDR1 is SGHVS and CDR2 is FNYEAQ in the germline V gene. With V trimmed by 3 bases and J by 0 bases, 2 bases remained unmatched. The CDR3 totals 15 residues. The full variable domain, completed using reference TRBV7-6 and TRBJ1-3, is GAGVSQSPRYKVTKRGQDVALRCDPISGHVSLYWYRQALGQGPEFLTYFNYEAQQDKSGLPNDRFSAERPEGSISTLTIQRTEQRDSAMYRCASSLGQYSGNTIYFGEGSWLTVV.

This clonotype was counted many times. The chain has TRBV7-8 and TRBJ2-1, with 12 positions matching TRBD2. The CDR3 is 16 amino acids. V was pared by 5 bases and J by 2 bases, with 4 bases of the junction left unmatched. Looked up from germline, CDR1 is SGHVS and CDR2 is FQNEAQ. The CDR3 sequence is CASSAGLAGPYNEQFF. Here the CDR3 DNA reads TGTGCCAGCAGCGCAGGACTAGCGGGACCCTACAATGAGCAGTTCTTC.

This clonotype has a count of ten or more. The J gene is TRBJ1-5, the V gene TRBV7-2; 8 nucleotides align to TRBD1. The germline CDR1 and CDR2 sequences are SGHTA and FQGNSA. V was pared by 6 bases and J by 0 bases, with 4 bases of the junction left unmatched. The CDR3 length is 15 residues. The CDR3 loop reads CASSQDRGSNQPQHF. The CDR3 DNA reads TGTGCCAGCAGTCAAGACAGGGGTAGCAATCAGCCCCAGCATTTT.

Comments on this clonotype: A much larger clone differs by one base, so this may be a read error. V and J are TRBV4-3 and TRBJ2-7, with D perhaps TRBD1 (5 bases). The CDR3 runs 10 residues. Germline V gene lookup returns CDR1 LGHNA and CDR2 YSLEER. The CDR3 is CVSHRYEQYF. CDR3 in DNA: TGCGTCAGTCACAGGTACGAGCAGTACTTC.

This clonotype was counted ten times or more. This rearrangement joins TRBV5-6 to TRBJ2-1, with 10 bases matching TRBD2. V trimming: 4 bases; J trimming: 13 bases; junction bases outside the gene matches: 8. The CDR3 contains 13 residues. Germline loops: CDR1 SGHDT, CDR2 YYEEEE. The CDR3 sequence: CASSPASGRGQFF. In DNA, the CDR3 is TGTGCCAGCAGCCCGGCCAGCGGGAGGGGCCAGTTCTTC.

This clonotype was picked up many times. The chain uses TRBV12-3 or TRBV12-4 and TRBJ2-2; a weak D match, TRBD2 (6 bases). The CDR3 sequence is 14 residues long. Trimming cost V 8 bases and J 4 bases, with 14 bases left between them. In DNA form, the CDR3 reads TGTGCCAGCCTGAGGGACTTTACCACCGGGGAGCTGTTTTTT. Its protein product is CASLRDFTTGELFF.

This clonotype was detected ten times or more. The rearrangement joins TRBV7-3 to TRBJ2-3; 8 bases line up with TRBD2. With V trimmed by 5 bases and J by 6 bases, 4 bases remained unmatched. The CDR3 sequence is 13 residues long. Germline V gives CDR1 SGHTA, CDR2 FQGTGA. CDR3 loop: CASSQGGRDTQYF. Written as DNA, the CDR3 is TGTGCCAGCAGCCAAGGCGGGAGGGATACGCAGTATTTT. The complete variable domain, with remaining parts taken from reference TRBV7-3 and TRBJ2-3, reads GAGVSQTPSNKVTEKGKYVELRCDPISGHTALYWYRQSLGQGPEFLIYFQGTGAADDSGLPNDRFFAVRPEGSVSTLKIQRTERGDSAVYLCASSQGGRDTQYFGPGTRLTVL.